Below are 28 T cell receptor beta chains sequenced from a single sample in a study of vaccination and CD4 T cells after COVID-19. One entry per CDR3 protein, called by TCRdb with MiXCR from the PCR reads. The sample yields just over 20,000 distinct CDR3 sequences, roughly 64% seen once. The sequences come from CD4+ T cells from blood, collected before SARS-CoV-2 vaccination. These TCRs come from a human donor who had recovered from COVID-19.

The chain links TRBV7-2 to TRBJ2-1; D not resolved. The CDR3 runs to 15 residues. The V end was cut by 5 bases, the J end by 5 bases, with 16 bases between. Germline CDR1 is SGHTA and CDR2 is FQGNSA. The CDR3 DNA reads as TGTGCCAGCAGCCCCGAGGCGCCTACTAACAATGAGCAGTTCTTC. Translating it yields CASSPEAPTNNEQFF. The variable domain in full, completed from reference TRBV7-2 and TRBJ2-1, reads GAGVSQSPSNKVTEKGKDVELRCDPISGHTALYWYRQSLGQGLEFLIYFQGNSAPDKSGLPSDRFSAERTGGSVSTLTIQRTQQEDSAVYLCASSPEAPTNNEQFFGPGTRLTVL.

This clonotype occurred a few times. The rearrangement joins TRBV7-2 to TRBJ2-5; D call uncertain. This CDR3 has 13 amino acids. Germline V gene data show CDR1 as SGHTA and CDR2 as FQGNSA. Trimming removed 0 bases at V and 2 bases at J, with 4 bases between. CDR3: CASSLAHQETQYF. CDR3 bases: TGTGCCAGCAGCTTAGCCCATCAAGAGACCCAGTACTTC.

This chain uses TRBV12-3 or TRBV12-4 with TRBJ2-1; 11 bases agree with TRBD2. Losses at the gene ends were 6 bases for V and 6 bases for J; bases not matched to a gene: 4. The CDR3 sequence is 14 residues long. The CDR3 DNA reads TGTGCCAGCAGCCGACTAGCGGGAATCAATGAGCAGTTCTTC. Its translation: CASSRLAGINEQFF.

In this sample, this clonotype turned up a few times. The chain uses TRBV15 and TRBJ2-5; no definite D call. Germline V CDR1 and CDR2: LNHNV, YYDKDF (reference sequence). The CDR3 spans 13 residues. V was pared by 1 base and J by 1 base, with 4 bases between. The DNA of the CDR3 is TGTGCCACCAGCAGAGGGACCCAAGAGACCCAGTACTTC. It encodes CATSRGTQETQYF.

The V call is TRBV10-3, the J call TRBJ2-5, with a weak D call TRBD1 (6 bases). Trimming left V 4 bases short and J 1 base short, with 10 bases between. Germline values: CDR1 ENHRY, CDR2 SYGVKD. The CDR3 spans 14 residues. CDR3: CAISVRGSQETQYF. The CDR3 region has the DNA TGTGCCATCAGTGTCAGGGGTTCCCAAGAGACCCAGTACTTC.

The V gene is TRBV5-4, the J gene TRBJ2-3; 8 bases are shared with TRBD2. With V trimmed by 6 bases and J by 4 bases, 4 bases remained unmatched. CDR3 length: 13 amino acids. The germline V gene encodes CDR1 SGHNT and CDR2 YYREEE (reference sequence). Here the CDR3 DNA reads TGTGCCAGCACCGAGCGGGAGTCAGATACGCAGTATTTT. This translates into CASTERESDTQYF.

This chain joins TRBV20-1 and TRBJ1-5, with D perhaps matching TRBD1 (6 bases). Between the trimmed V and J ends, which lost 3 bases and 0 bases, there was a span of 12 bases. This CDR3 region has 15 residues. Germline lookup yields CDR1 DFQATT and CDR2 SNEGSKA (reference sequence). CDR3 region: CSASPNRVSNQPQHF. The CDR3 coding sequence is TGCAGTGCTAGTCCGAACAGGGTTAGCAATCAGCCCCAGCATTTT.

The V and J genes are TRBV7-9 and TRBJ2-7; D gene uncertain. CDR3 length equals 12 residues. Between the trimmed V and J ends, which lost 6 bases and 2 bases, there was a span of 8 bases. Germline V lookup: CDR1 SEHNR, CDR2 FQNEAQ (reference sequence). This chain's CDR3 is CASRGFAYEQYF. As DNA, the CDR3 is TGTGCCAGCAGGGGGTTCGCCTACGAGCAGTACTTC.

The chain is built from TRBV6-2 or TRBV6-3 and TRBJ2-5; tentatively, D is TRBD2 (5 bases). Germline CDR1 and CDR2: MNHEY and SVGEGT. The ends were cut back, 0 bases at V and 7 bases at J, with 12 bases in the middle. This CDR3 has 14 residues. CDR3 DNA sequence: TGTGCCAGCAGTTACTCGGTAGCAGGAGGGACCCAGTACTTC. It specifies CASSYSVAGGTQYF.

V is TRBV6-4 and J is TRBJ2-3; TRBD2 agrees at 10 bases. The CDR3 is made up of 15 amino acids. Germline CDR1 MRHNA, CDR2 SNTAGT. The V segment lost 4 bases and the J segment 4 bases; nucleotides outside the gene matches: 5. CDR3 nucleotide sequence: TGTGCCAGCAGTGGGGTAGCGGGAGGCGCAGATACGCAGTATTTT. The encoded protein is CASSGVAGGADTQYF.

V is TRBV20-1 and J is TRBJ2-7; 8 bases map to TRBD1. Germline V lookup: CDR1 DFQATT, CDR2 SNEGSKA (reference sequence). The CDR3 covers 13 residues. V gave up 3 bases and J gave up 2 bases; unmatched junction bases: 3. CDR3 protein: CSASGTGTYEQYF. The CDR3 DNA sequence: TGCAGTGCTAGTGGGACAGGAACCTACGAGCAGTACTTC.

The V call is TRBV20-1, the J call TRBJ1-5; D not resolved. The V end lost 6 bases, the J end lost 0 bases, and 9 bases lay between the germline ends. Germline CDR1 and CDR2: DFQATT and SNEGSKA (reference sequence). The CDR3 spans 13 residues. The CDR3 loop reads CSASGDSNQPQHF. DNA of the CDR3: TGCAGTGCCTCTGGGGATAGCAATCAGCCCCAGCATTTT.

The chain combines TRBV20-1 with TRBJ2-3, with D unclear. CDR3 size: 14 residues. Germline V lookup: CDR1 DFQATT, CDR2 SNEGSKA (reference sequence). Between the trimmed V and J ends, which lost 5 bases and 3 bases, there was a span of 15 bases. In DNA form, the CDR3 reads TGCAGTGCTCCGACACCCACGAAAACAGATACGCAGTATTTT. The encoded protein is CSAPTPTKTDTQYF.

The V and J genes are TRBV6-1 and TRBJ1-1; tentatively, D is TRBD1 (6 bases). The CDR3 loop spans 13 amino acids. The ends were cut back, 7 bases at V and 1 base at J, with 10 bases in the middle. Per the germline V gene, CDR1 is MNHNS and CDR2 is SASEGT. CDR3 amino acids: CASNKDRNTEAFF. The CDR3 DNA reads TGTGCCAGCAACAAGGACAGGAACACTGAAGCTTTCTTT.

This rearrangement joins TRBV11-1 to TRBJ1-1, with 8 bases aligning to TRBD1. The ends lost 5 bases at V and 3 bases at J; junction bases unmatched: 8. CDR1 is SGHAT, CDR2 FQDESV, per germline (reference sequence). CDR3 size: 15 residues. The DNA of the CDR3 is TGTGCCAGCAGCCCGCGGACAGGGTCGGACACTGAAGCTTTCTTT. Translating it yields CASSPRTGSDTEAFF.

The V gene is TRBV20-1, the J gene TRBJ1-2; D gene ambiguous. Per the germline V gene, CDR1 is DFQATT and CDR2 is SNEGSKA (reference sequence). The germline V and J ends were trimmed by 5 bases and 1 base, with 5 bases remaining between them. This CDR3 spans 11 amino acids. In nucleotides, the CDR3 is TGCAGTGCTTACTTTAACTATGGCTACACCTTC. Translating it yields CSAYFNYGYTF.

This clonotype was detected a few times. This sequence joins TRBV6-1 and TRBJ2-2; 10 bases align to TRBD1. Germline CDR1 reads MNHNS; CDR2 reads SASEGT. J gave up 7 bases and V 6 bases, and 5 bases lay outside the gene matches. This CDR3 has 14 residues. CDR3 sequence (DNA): TGTGCCAGCAGCAGACAGGGGGCGATCGGGGAGCTGTTTTTT. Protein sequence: CASSRQGAIGELFF.

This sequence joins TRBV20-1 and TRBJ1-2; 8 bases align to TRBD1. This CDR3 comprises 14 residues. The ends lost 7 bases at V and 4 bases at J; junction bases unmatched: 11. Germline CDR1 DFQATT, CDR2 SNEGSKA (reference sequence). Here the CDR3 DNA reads TGCAGTGTCACAGGACAGGGAGCTGGCTATGGCTACACCTTC. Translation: CSVTGQGAGYGYTF.

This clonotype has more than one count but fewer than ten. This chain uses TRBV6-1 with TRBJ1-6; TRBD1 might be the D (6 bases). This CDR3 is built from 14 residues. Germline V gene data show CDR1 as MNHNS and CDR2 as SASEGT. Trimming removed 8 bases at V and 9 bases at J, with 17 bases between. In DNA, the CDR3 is TGTGCCAGCGGAACAGGGTCGTTCAGTTCACCCCTCCACTTT. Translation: CASGTGSFSSPLHF.

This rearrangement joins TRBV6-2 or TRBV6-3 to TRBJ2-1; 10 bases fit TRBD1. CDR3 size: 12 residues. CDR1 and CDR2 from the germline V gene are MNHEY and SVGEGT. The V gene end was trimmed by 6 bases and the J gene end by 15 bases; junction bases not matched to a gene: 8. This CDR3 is CASSDRGPFGFF. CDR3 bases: TGTGCCAGCAGCGACAGGGGGCCTTTTGGGTTCTTC.

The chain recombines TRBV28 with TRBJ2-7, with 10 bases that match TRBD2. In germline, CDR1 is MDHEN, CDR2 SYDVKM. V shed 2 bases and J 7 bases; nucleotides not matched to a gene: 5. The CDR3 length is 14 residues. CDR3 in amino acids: CASSLLSGRREQYF. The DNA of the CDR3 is TGTGCCAGCAGTTTACTTAGCGGGAGGCGTGAGCAGTACTTC.

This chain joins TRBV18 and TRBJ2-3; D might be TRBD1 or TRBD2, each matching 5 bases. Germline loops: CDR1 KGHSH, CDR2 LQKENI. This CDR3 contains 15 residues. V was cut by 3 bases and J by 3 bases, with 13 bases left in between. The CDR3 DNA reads TGTGCCAGCTCACCGGACCGGGGCGTTACAGATACGCAGTATTTT. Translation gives CASSPDRGVTDTQYF. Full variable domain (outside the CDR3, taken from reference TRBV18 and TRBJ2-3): NAGVMQNPRHLVRRRGQEARLRCSPMKGHSHVYWYRQLPEEGLKFMVYLQKENIIDESGMPKERFSAEFPKEGPSILRIQQVVRGDSAAYFCASSPDRGVTDTQYFGPGTRLTVL.

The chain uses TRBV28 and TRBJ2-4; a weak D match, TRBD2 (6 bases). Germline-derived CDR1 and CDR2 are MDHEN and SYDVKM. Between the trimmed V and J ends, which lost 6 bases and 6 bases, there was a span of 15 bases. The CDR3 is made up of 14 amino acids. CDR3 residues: CASSVGGSRNIQYF. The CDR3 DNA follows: TGTGCCAGCAGCGTTGGGGGGTCCAGAAACATTCAGTACTTC.

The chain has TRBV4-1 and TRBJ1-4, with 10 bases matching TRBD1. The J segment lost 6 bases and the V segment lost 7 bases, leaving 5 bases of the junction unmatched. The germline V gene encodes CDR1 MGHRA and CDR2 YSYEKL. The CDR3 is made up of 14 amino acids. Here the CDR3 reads CASMGTGVDEKLFF. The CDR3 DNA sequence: TGCGCCAGCATGGGGACAGGGGTTGATGAAAAACTGTTTTTT.

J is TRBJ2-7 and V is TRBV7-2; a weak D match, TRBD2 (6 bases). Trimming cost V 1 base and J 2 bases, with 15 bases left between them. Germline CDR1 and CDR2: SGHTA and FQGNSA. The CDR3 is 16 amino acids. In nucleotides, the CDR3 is TGTGCCAGCAGCTTAGTTAACTCCGGGGGTCCCTACGAGCAGTACTTC. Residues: CASSLVNSGGPYEQYF.

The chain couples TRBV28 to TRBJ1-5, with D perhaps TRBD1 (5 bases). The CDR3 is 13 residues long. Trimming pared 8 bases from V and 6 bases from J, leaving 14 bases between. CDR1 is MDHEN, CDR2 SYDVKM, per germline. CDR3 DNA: TGTGCCAGCCGAAGCGGGGGAAGTCAGCCCCAGCATTTT. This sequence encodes CASRSGGSQPQHF.

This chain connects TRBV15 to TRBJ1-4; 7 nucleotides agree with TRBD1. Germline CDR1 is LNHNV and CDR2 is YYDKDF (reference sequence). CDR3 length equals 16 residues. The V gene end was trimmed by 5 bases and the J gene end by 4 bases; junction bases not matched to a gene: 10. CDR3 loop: CATSGQTGRHNEKLFF. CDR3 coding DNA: TGTGCCACCAGCGGCCAGACAGGGCGACATAATGAAAAACTGTTTTTT.

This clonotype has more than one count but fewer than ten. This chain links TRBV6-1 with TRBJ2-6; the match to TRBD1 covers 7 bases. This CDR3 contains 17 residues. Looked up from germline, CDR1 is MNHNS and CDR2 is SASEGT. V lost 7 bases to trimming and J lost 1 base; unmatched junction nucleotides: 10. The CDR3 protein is CASIGIGRGSGANVLTF. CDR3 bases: TGTGCCAGCATTGGCATCGGCAGGGGGTCTGGGGCCAACGTCCTGACTTTC.